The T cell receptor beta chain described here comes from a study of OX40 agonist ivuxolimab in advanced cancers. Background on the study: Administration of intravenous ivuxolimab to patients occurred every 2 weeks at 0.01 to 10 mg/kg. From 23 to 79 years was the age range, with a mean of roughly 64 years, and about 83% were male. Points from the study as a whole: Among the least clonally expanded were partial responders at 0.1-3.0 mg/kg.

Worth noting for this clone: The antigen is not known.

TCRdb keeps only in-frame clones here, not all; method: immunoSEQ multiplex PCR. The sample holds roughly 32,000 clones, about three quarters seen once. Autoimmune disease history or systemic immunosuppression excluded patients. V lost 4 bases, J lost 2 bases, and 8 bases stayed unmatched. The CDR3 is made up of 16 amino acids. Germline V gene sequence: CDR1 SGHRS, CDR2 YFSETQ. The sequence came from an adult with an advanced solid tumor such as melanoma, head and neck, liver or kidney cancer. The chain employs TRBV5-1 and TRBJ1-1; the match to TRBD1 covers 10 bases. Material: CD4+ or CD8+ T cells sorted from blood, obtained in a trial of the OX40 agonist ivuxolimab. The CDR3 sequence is CASSPGDRGFNTEAFF. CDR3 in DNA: TGCGCCAGCAGCCCCGGGGACAGGGGATTTAACACTGAAGCTTTCTTT.